A selection of T cell receptor beta chains follows, all from one sample in a study of T cell responses to AZD1222 COVID-19 vaccine. TCRdb's copy holds only in-frame clones and misses some; the assay was immunoSEQ multiplex PCR. The sample has roughly 150,000 clones, 85% to 95% seen once. The specimen was peripheral blood, collected 28 days after the second AZD1222 dose. These receptors came from an adult who received the AZD1222 COVID-19 vaccine. The CDR3 runs from the conserved cysteine through the conserved F or W. D genes are given only for firm matches. Clone size, where shown, is once, few, many, or a class for clones that have expanded.

v_gene: TRBV27; abundance: once; j_gene: TRBJ1-3; d_gene: TRBD1; CDR3aa: CASSLTGGSSGNTIYF; CDR3nt: TGTGCCAGCAGTCTCACAGGGGGAAGCTCTGGAAACACCATATATTTT
v_gene: TRBV14; abundance: -; j_gene: TRBJ2-3; d_gene: TRBD2; CDR3aa: CASSPGRLAGGPRDTQYF; CDR3nt: TGTGCCAGCAGCCCCGGGAGACTAGCGGGAGGGCCTCGGGATACGCAGTATTTT
v_gene: TRBV11-2; abundance: -; j_gene: TRBJ2-1; d_gene: TRBD2; CDR3aa: CASSLNVGGNEQFF; CDR3nt: TGTGCCAGCAGCTTAAATGTGGGGGGGAATGAGCAGTTCTTC
v_gene: TRBV5-1; abundance: few; j_gene: TRBJ2-7; d_gene: -; CDR3aa: CASSQDAYYEQYF; CDR3nt: TGCGCCAGCAGCCAGGACGCATATTACGAGCAGTACTTC
v_gene: TRBV4-1; abundance: -; j_gene: TRBJ1-1; d_gene: TRBD1; CDR3aa: CASSPGTGVGEAFF; CDR3nt: TGCGCCAGCAGCCCCGGGACAGGGGTGGGTGAAGCTTTCTTT
v_gene: TRBV19; abundance: -; j_gene: TRBJ1-2; d_gene: -; CDR3aa: CATSTGGDYYGYTF; CDR3nt: TGTGCCACCTCTACTGGGGGAGACTACTATGGCTACACCTTC
v_gene: TRBV19; abundance: -; j_gene: TRBJ2-1; d_gene: TRBD2; CDR3aa: CASSILAGVSYNEQFF; CDR3nt: TGTGCCAGTAGTATCCTAGCGGGAGTGTCCTACAATGAGCAGTTCTTC
v_gene: TRBV2; abundance: -; j_gene: TRBJ2-7; d_gene: -; CDR3aa: CASSGGASYEQYF; CDR3nt: TGTGCCAGCAGTGGAGGGGCCTCCTACGAGCAGTACTTC
v_gene: TRBV6-5; abundance: -; j_gene: TRBJ2-1; d_gene: -; CDR3aa: CACKAGLSYNEQFF; CDR3nt: TGTGCCTGCAAAGCGGGTCTTTCCTACAATGAGCAGTTCTTC
v_gene: TRBV6-2/TRBV6-3; abundance: few; j_gene: TRBJ1-2; d_gene: TRBD1; CDR3aa: CASSLTPGQGASGYTF; CDR3nt: TGTGCCAGCAGTCTAACACCGGGACAGGGGGCAAGTGGCTACACCTTC
v_gene: TRBV5-6; abundance: -; j_gene: TRBJ1-3; d_gene: -; CDR3aa: CASSLDLRGSSGNTIYF; CDR3nt: TGTGCCAGCAGCTTGGATTTAAGGGGAAGCTCTGGAAACACCATATATTTT
v_gene: TRBV28; abundance: -; j_gene: TRBJ2-7; d_gene: -; CDR3aa: CASSLGNPSYEQYF; CDR3nt: TGTGCCAGCAGTTTAGGCAACCCCTCCTACGAGCAGTACTTC
v_gene: TRBV7-3; abundance: -; j_gene: TRBJ2-7; d_gene: -; CDR3aa: CASSLSGGVECYEQYF; CDR3nt: TGTGCCAGCAGCTTAAGTGGTGGGGTGGAGTGCTACGAGCAGTACTTC
v_gene: TRBV9; abundance: once; j_gene: TRBJ2-1; d_gene: TRBD2; CDR3aa: CASSAGGLAVNEQFF; CDR3nt: TGTGCCAGCAGCGCAGGAGGACTAGCGGTAAATGAGCAGTTCTTC
v_gene: TRBV4-2; abundance: -; j_gene: TRBJ1-2; d_gene: -; CDR3aa: CASSQEASRGEGYTF; CDR3nt: TGTGCCAGCAGCCAAGAGGCGAGCCGCGGGGAAGGCTACACCTTC
v_gene: TRBV6-6; abundance: once; j_gene: TRBJ2-7; d_gene: -; CDR3aa: CASSPAGGTSLEQYF; CDR3nt: TGTGCCAGCAGCCCCGCAGGCGGGACATCTCTAGAGCAGTACTTC
v_gene: TRBV5-4; abundance: -; j_gene: TRBJ2-7; d_gene: TRBD2; CDR3aa: CASSLRAGGAYEQYF; CDR3nt: TGTGCCAGCAGCTTGAGAGCGGGAGGTGCCTACGAGCAGTACTTC
v_gene: TRBV19; abundance: -; j_gene: TRBJ1-1; d_gene: -; CDR3aa: CASSIVVSPSSIRNTEAFF; CDR3nt: TGTGCCAGTAGTATAGTCGTTAGCCCGAGTTCTATTAGGAACACTGAAGCTTTCTTT
v_gene: TRBV7-3; abundance: -; j_gene: TRBJ2-1; d_gene: TRBD2; CDR3aa: CASSLEPGLAGKYNEQFF; CDR3nt: TGTGCCAGCAGCTTAGAGCCGGGGCTAGCGGGAAAATACAATGAGCAGTTCTTC
v_gene: TRBV2; abundance: once; j_gene: TRBJ1-5; d_gene: TRBD1; CDR3aa: CASGTGTGDQPQHF; CDR3nt: TGTGCCAGCGGAACCGGGACAGGGGATCAGCCCCAGCATTTT
v_gene: TRBV19; abundance: -; j_gene: TRBJ2-7; d_gene: TRBD2; CDR3aa: CASSIPSGTSYEQYF; CDR3nt: TGTGCCAGTAGTATCCCTAGCGGGACCTCCTACGAGCAGTACTTC
v_gene: TRBV6-6; abundance: -; j_gene: TRBJ2-1; d_gene: -; CDR3aa: CASSLAERDEKFF; CDR3nt: TGTGCCAGCAGTTTAGCGGAGCGAGACGAGAAGTTCTTC
v_gene: TRBV25-1; abundance: -; j_gene: TRBJ1-6; d_gene: -; CDR3aa: CATSSYNSPLHF; CDR3nt: TGTGCCACCAGCTCCTATAATTCACCCCTCCACTTT
v_gene: TRBV27; abundance: once; j_gene: TRBJ2-1; d_gene: TRBD2; CDR3aa: CASSLLFSGALQSSYNEQFF; CDR3nt: TGTGCCAGCAGTTTACTGTTTAGCGGGGCCCTACAAAGCTCCTACAATGAGCAGTTCTTC
v_gene: TRBV30; abundance: -; j_gene: TRBJ1-4; d_gene: -; CDR3aa: CAWSVFIGGLLFF; CDR3nt: TGTGCCTGGAGTGTATTTATCGGGGGTTTACTGTTTTTT
v_gene: TRBV7-9; abundance: -; j_gene: TRBJ2-2; d_gene: -; CDR3aa: CASSLAADWPGELFF; CDR3nt: TGTGCCAGCAGCTTAGCAGCAGACTGGCCCGGGGAGCTGTTTTTT
v_gene: TRBV20-1; abundance: -; j_gene: TRBJ2-7; d_gene: TRBD2; CDR3aa: CSASWVGASGKAEQYF; CDR3nt: TGCAGTGCTAGTTGGGTAGGAGCTAGCGGAAAGGCGGAGCAGTACTTC
v_gene: TRBV11-3; abundance: -; j_gene: TRBJ2-1; d_gene: TRBD2; CDR3aa: CASSLASGRDNEQFF; CDR3nt: TGTGCCAGCAGCTTAGCTAGCGGGAGGGACAATGAGCAGTTCTTC
v_gene: TRBV2; abundance: -; j_gene: TRBJ2-3; d_gene: TRBD1; CDR3aa: CASPTLGGQGPDTQYF; CDR3nt: TGTGCCAGCCCCACGCTGGGGGGACAGGGGCCAGATACGCAGTATTTT
v_gene: TRBV7-2; abundance: -; j_gene: TRBJ2-1; d_gene: -; CDR3aa: CASSRWGEQFF; CDR3nt: TGTGCCAGCAGCCGGTGGGGTGAGCAGTTCTTC
v_gene: TRBV9; abundance: once; j_gene: TRBJ2-2; d_gene: -; CDR3aa: CASSAAPIGELFF; CDR3nt: TGTGCCAGCAGCGCCGCCCCGATCGGGGAGCTGTTTTTT
v_gene: TRBV19; abundance: -; j_gene: TRBJ1-4; d_gene: -; CDR3aa: CASSTSLVRELFF; CDR3nt: TGTGCCAGTAGTACCTCACTGGTCCGTGAACTGTTTTTT
v_gene: TRBV27; abundance: -; j_gene: TRBJ2-2; d_gene: -; CDR3aa: CASRRNTGELFF; CDR3nt: TGTGCCAGCAGGAGGAACACCGGGGAGCTGTTTTTT
v_gene: TRBV30; abundance: -; j_gene: TRBJ2-7; d_gene: TRBD2; CDR3aa: CAWNTGLASYEQYF; CDR3nt: TGTGCCTGGAATACGGGACTAGCGAGTTACGAGCAGTACTTC
v_gene: TRBV7-9; abundance: -; j_gene: TRBJ1-3; d_gene: -; CDR3aa: CARGSGNTIYF; CDR3nt: TGTGCCCGGGGGTCTGGAAACACCATATATTTT
v_gene: TRBV19; abundance: -; j_gene: TRBJ1-4; d_gene: TRBD1; CDR3aa: CASSIGTGLSEKLFF; CDR3nt: TGTGCCAGTAGTATCGGGACAGGGTTGTCCGAAAAACTGTTTTTT
v_gene: TRBV28; abundance: -; j_gene: TRBJ2-7; d_gene: TRBD1; CDR3aa: CASSFGGDREHYEQYF; CDR3nt: TGTGCCAGCAGTTTCGGCGGGGACAGGGAACACTACGAGCAGTACTTC
v_gene: TRBV5-1; abundance: -; j_gene: TRBJ2-5; d_gene: -; CDR3aa: CASSLGQETQYF; CDR3nt: TGCGCCAGCAGCTTGGGCCAAGAGACCCAGTACTTC
v_gene: TRBV19; abundance: once; j_gene: TRBJ1-1; d_gene: -; CDR3aa: CASSMNVGAEAFF; CDR3nt: TGTGCCAGTAGTATGAACGTCGGCGCTGAAGCTTTCTTT
v_gene: TRBV6-5; abundance: -; j_gene: TRBJ2-1; d_gene: TRBD2; CDR3aa: CASSASGSSYNEQFF; CDR3nt: TGTGCCAGCAGCGCAAGCGGGAGCTCCTACAATGAGCAGTTCTTC
v_gene: TRBV27; abundance: -; j_gene: TRBJ1-2; d_gene: -; CDR3aa: CASSFLGTSNYGYTF; CDR3nt: TGTGCCAGCAGTTTCCTCGGGACAAGCAACTATGGCTACACCTTC
v_gene: TRBV12-3/TRBV12-4; abundance: -; j_gene: TRBJ1-1; d_gene: TRBD1; CDR3aa: CASSVGQRAEAFF; CDR3nt: TGTGCCAGCAGTGTGGGACAGAGGGCTGAAGCTTTCTTT
v_gene: TRBV29-1; abundance: -; j_gene: TRBJ1-1; d_gene: -; CDR3aa: CSVGSLNTEAFF; CDR3nt: TGCAGCGTTGGCAGCTTGAACACTGAAGCTTTCTTT